Included here is one T cell receptor beta chain sequence, with context. Its antigen remains unknown. The record originates from a study of blood T cells in healthy people across ages. Study conclusions and caveats: Donors of long life had a larger count of naive CD4+ cells and greater diversity than aged donors.

Total RNA was isolated from each sample in quantities of at least 6 micrograms. The CDR3 sequence is 16 residues long. A second about 7 to 12 cycle PCR used barcoded and J-beta primers. A single record per CDR3 protein comes from TCRdb applying MiXCR to the 5' RACE reads. This sample has about 720,000 distinct CDR3 sequences, with approximately 21% found just once. This clonotype originated in a man between 65 and 85 years old in good health. Sequences were obtained from blood. J is TRBJ2-7 and V is TRBV21-1; the table's D call, TRBD1, has no DNA check behind it. TRBV21-1 corresponds to a pseudogene. The CDR3 coding sequence is TGTGCCAGCAGCAAATCAGGGCGTGCCGGCTCCTACGAGCAGTACGTC. Protein: CASSKSGRAGSYEQYV.